A single sample is the source of the 21 T cell receptor beta chains below, sequenced in a study of patients and donors after allogeneic stem cell transplantation. TCRdb reprocessed the RT-PCR reads via MiXCR and lists one record per CDR3 protein. The table includes fewer than 500,000 distinct CDR3 sequences, more than 15% detected once. The source material was blood, either unsorted or a sorted T cell fraction (not recorded which). Every receptor here comes from a human donor who was either an allogeneic HSCT recipient or a stem cell or donor lymphocyte infusion donor (not recorded which). It is not recorded whose cells these are; they may come from a transplant donor.

This clonotype was recorded many times. The rearrangement joins TRBV24-1 to TRBJ2-5; 11 bases agree with TRBD2. J gave up 3 bases and V 12 bases, and 5 bases lay outside the gene matches. CDR1 is KGHDR and CDR2 is SFDVKD in the germline V gene. The CDR3 is 13 residues long. The CDR3 DNA is TGTGCCCCTGGGACTAGCGGAGAAGAGACCCAGTACTTC. Amino acids: CAPGTSGEETQYF.

The chain employs TRBV14 and TRBJ2-1; D remains ambiguous. Trimming removed 3 bases from V and 5 bases from J, with 5 bases in between. This CDR3 has 12 residues. Germline-derived CDR1 and CDR2 are SGHDN and FVKESK. The CDR3 DNA is TGTGCCAGCAGCCACCCTAACAATGAGCAGTTCTTC. It specifies CASSHPNNEQFF.

The chain combines TRBV5-4 with TRBJ2-7; D ambiguous. The CDR3 loop spans 15 amino acids. Trimming removed 4 bases from V and 4 bases from J, with 18 bases in between. The V gene's germline CDR1 is SGHNT and CDR2 YYREEE (reference sequence). CDR3 residues: CASSLRSKYKYEQYF. The CDR3 DNA follows: TGTGCCAGCAGCCTCCGGTCTAAGTATAAATACGAGCAGTACTTC.

Many counts were recorded for this clonotype. The genes are TRBV20-1 and TRBJ2-1; the match to TRBD1 covers 8 bases. The CDR3 is made up of 14 amino acids. Germline V gene sequence: CDR1 DFQATT, CDR2 SNEGSKA (reference sequence). Unmatched junction bases numbered 6, after V lost 3 bases and J lost 5 bases. This chain's CDR3 is CSARTGAKNNEQFF. The CDR3 coding sequence is TGCAGTGCTAGGACAGGGGCGAAAAACAATGAGCAGTTCTTC.

This chain links TRBV4-1 with TRBJ2-1; the D call may be TRBD1 or TRBD2 (5 bases each). Trimming removed 3 bases at V and 4 bases at J, with 13 bases between. The CDR3 is made up of 15 amino acids. CDR1 is MGHRA and CDR2 is YSYEKL in the germline V gene. The chain's CDR3 is CASSHARDGYNEQFF. DNA of the CDR3: TGCGCCAGCAGCCATGCCCGGGACGGGTACAATGAGCAGTTCTTC.

The table lists this clonotype with a few counts. V is TRBV5-1 and J is TRBJ2-3, with TRBD2 as a possible D gene (7 bases). The CDR3 is 15 amino acids. The V and J ends lost 4 bases and 5 bases respectively, with 17 bases between them. CDR1 is SGHRS and CDR2 is YFSETQ in the germline V gene. Here the CDR3 DNA reads TGCGCCAGCAGCAGAGGGGGGGAAGGAAGAGATACGCAGTATTTT. Protein product: CASSRGGEGRDTQYF.

The chain couples TRBV19 to TRBJ2-3; 9 nucleotides align to TRBD2. This CDR3 is built from 16 residues. Germline V gives CDR1 LNHDA, CDR2 SQIVND (reference sequence). V was clipped by 5 bases and J by 0 bases; unmatched bases: 6. The CDR3 sequence is CASSPTSGASTDTQYF. Written as DNA, the CDR3 is TGTGCCAGTAGTCCGACTAGCGGAGCTAGCACAGATACGCAGTATTTT.

The sample holds a few counts of this clonotype. In nucleotides, the CDR3 is TGTGCCAGCAGGAAATATCGGGACCACTACAATGAGCAGTTCTTC. It yields the protein CASRKYRDHYNEQFF. The chain uses TRBV12-3 or TRBV12-4 and TRBJ2-1, with D tentatively TRBD1 or TRBD2 (5 bases each). Trimming removed 6 bases at V and 3 bases at J, with 15 bases between. The CDR3 extends over 15 amino acids.

CDR3 sequence: CASSPGTSPTGELFF. Here the CDR3 DNA reads TGTGCCAGCAGCCCCGGGACTAGCCCGACCGGGGAGCTGTTTTTT. The rearrangement links TRBV11-1 to TRBJ2-2; 9 nucleotides line up with TRBD2. V was clipped by 5 bases and J by 5 bases; unmatched bases: 6. Germline loops: CDR1 SGHAT, CDR2 FQDESV (reference sequence). CDR3 length equals 15 residues.

This clonotype was seen a few times. The chain is built from TRBV18 and TRBJ2-3; no reliable D call. In germline, CDR1 is KGHSH, CDR2 LQKENI. CDR3 length: 12 residues. V gave up 2 bases and J gave up 5 bases, with 5 bases separating them. CDR3 in DNA: TGTGCCAGCTCACCATGGAAAGATACGCAGTATTTT. Protein: CASSPWKDTQYF.

In this sample, this clonotype turned up many times. This chain uses TRBV3-1 with TRBJ2-4, with a weak D call TRBD2 (6 bases). This CDR3 is 13 amino acids long. With 0 bases removed from V and 13 bases from J, the gap between germline ends came to 13 bases. Germline V gives CDR1 LGHDT, CDR2 YNNKEL (reference sequence). In nucleotides, the CDR3 is TGTGCCAGCAGCCAAGATATGTCGGCGGGACAGTACTTC. Amino acids: CASSQDMSAGQYF. The full variable domain, in which reference TRBV3-1 and TRBJ2-4 provide the parts outside the CDR3, is DTAVSQTPKYLVTQMGNDKSIKCEQNLGHDTMYWYKQDSKKFLKIMFSYNNKELIINETVPNRFSPKSPDKAHLNLHINSLELGDSAVYFCASSQDMSAGQYFGAGTRLSVL.

In this sample, this clonotype turned up a few times. The chain employs TRBV11-2 and TRBJ1-6; D gene ambiguous. In germline, CDR1 is SGHAT, CDR2 FQNNGV. The CDR3 length is 13 residues. V was pared by 6 bases and J by 10 bases, with 13 bases between. In DNA, the CDR3 is TGTGCCAGCAGACTTCAGGTTGGCTCACCCCTCCACTTT. Protein sequence: CASRLQVGSPLHF.

This chain uses TRBV30 with TRBJ2-3; no clear D gene. The CDR3 is 13 residues long. The germline V gene has CDR1 GTSNPN and CDR2 SVGIG (reference sequence). Trimming took off 0 bases at V and 6 bases at J, with 10 bases between the two ends. CDR3 nucleotides: TGTGCCTGGAGTGTACTATTCGGCGATACGCAGTATTTT. Amino acid sequence: CAWSVLFGDTQYF.

On this clonotype itself: An end of the junction does not agree with germline; a read error may underlie this. The chain uses TRBV4-2 and TRBJ2-5; D may be TRBD1 or TRBD2 (6 bases each). Germline lookup yields CDR1 LGHNA and CDR2 YNFKEQ. This CDR3 has 17 residues. The CDR3 coding sequence is TGTGCCAGCAGCCTAGGGGCGGGGTTAACAGGGCAAGAGAGCCAGTACTTC. It specifies CASSLGAGLTGQESQYF.

The V and J genes are TRBV7-2 and TRBJ1-5; no reliable D call. The germline CDR1 and CDR2 sequences are SGHTA and FQGNSA. V was shortened by 2 bases and J by 2 bases, with 7 bases between the two germline ends. The CDR3 length is 14 residues. The CDR3 loop reads CASSLTPGNQPQHF. DNA for the CDR3: TGTGCCAGCAGCTTAACCCCCGGCAATCAGCCCCAGCATTTT. The full variable domain, in which reference TRBV7-2 and TRBJ1-5 provide the parts outside the CDR3, is GAGVSQSPSNKVTEKGKDVELRCDPISGHTALYWYRQSLGQGLEFLIYFQGNSAPDKSGLPSDRFSAERTGGSVSTLTIQRTQQEDSAVYLCASSLTPGNQPQHFGDGTRLSIL.

This clonotype has just a few counts. This chain links TRBV7-8 with TRBJ2-1; 13 positions agree with TRBD2. Trimming took 5 bases from V and 3 from J; bases not matched to a gene: 16. The CDR3 length is 20 residues. Germline V gives CDR1 SGHVS, CDR2 FQNEAQ. The CDR3 sequence is CASSASGLAGRESGYNEQFF. The CDR3 DNA reads TGTGCCAGCAGCGCCTCGGGACTAGCGGGACGTGAGTCGGGCTACAATGAGCAGTTCTTC.

In DNA form, the CDR3 reads TGTGCCAGCAGCCTCACTATGGGGAACACTGAAGCTTTCTTT. It translates to CASSLTMGNTEAFF. This chain links TRBV5-6 with TRBJ1-1; no reliable D call. The CDR3 sequence is 14 residues long. V was pared by 4 bases and J by 1 base, with 11 bases between. Germline CDR1 and CDR2: SGHDT and YYEEEE.

This clonotype has more than one count but fewer than ten. This CDR3 reads CASSRGDLILHSNTEAFF. In DNA form, the CDR3 reads TGTGCCAGCAGTCGAGGGGACCTAATATTACACTCGAACACTGAAGCTTTCTTT. The rearrangement joins TRBV27 to TRBJ1-1; D is perhaps TRBD1 (5 bases). Trimming cost V 5 bases and J 1 base, with 23 bases left between them. The CDR3 sequence is 18 residues long. Germline CDR1 MNHEY, CDR2 SMNVEV (reference sequence).

The V call is TRBV6-1, the J call TRBJ2-5; TRBD2 agrees at 12 bases. The V segment lost 0 bases and the J segment 5 bases; nucleotides outside the gene matches: 7. CDR1 and CDR2 from the germline V gene are MNHNS and SASEGT. CDR3 length equals 17 residues. Here the CDR3 reads CASSEAWTSGMQETQYF. The CDR3 DNA follows: TGTGCCAGCAGTGAAGCTTGGACTAGCGGGATGCAGGAGACCCAGTACTTC.

This clonotype was counted between two and nine times. This rearrangement joins TRBV3-1 to TRBJ2-7; 7 nucleotides match TRBD2. Trimming at V came to 1 base and at J to 9 bases, leaving 15 bases not matched to a gene. Germline-derived CDR1 and CDR2 are LGHDT and YNNKEL (reference sequence). The CDR3 runs 16 residues. The CDR3 bases are TGTGCCAGCAGCCAAGGGAGCAGACTAGCCTCTACGTTGCAGTACTTC. Protein sequence: CASSQGSRLASTLQYF.

The V and J genes are TRBV9 and TRBJ2-1; TRBD2 aligns across 7 bases. The germline CDR1 and CDR2 sequences are SGDLS and YYNGEE. The CDR3 sequence is 11 residues long. With V trimmed by 3 bases and J by 13 bases, 4 bases remained unmatched. CDR3 sequence: CASSDSTSQFF. The CDR3 DNA sequence: TGTGCCAGCAGCGACTCGACTAGCCAGTTCTTC. The complete variable domain, with remaining parts taken from reference TRBV9 and TRBJ2-1, reads DSGVTQTPKHLITATGQRVTLRCSPRSGDLSVYWYQQSLDQGLQFLIQYYNGEERAKGNILERFSAQQFPDLHSELNLSSLELGDSALYFCASSDSTSQFFGPGTRLTVL.